Shown below are 2 T cell receptor beta chains from a single sample sequenced in a study of blood T cell repertoires in COVID-19. Sequenced by immunoSEQ multiplex PCR; TCRdb stores in-frame clones only, minus some. The sample lists approximately 36,000 clones, roughly 89% seen once, with 20% to 25% in the top ten. The sample consisted of peripheral blood. The receptors originated from a man in his fifties or sixties with active or convalescent COVID-19.

V is TRBV2 and J is TRBJ2-5; the D gene is possibly TRBD2 (6 bases). The CDR3 consists of 12 residues. The ends were cut back, 8 bases at V and 0 bases at J, with 7 bases in the middle. Germline V gives CDR1 SNHLY, CDR2 FYNNEI. The CDR3 sequence is CASRGNQETQYF. Here the CDR3 DNA reads TGTGCCAGCCGCGGGAACCAAGAGACCCAGTACTTC.

The chain combines TRBV10-3 with TRBJ2-3; 7 bases match TRBD2. Germline assignment: CDR1 ENHRY and CDR2 SYGVKD. The CDR3 covers 16 residues. V dropped 3 bases and J dropped 1; count of bases not matched to a gene: 7. The CDR3 coding sequence is TGTGCCATCAGTGACCCTAAGGCGGGAGGCACAGATACGCAGTATTTT. This gives the protein CAISDPKAGGTDTQYF.